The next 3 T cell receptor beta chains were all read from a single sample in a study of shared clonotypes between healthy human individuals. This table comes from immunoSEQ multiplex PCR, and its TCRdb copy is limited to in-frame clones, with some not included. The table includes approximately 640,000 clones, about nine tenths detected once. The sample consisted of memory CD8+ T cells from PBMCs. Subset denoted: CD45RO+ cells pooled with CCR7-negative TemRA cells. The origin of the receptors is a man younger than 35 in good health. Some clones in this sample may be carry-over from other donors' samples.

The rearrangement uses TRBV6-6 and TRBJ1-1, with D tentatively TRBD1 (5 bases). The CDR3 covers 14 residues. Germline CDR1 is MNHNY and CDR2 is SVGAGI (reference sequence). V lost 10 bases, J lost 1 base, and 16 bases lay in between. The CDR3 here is CATYPGGRNTEAFF. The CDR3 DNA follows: TGTGCCACCTATCCGGGGGGTAGGAACACTGAAGCTTTCTTT.

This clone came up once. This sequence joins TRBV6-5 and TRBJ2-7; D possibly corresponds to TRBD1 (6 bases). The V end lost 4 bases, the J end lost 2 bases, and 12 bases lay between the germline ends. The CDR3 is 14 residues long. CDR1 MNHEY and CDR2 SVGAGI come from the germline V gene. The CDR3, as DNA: TGTGCCAGCAGTTCCGGGACATGGACCTACGAGCAGTACTTC. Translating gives CASSSGTWTYEQYF.

The CDR3 DNA sequence: TGTGCCAGCTCACCCGGGCTTACAGGGGACGGTGGCTACACCTTC. As protein: CASSPGLTGDGGYTF. The chain recombines TRBV18 with TRBJ1-2; 7 bases are a match to TRBD1. The CDR3 extends over 15 amino acids. Germline V lookup: CDR1 KGHSH, CDR2 LQKENI. J gave up 7 bases and V 3 bases, and 11 bases lay outside the gene matches.